A selection of T cell receptor beta chains follows, all from one sample in a study of shared clonotypes between healthy human individuals. Data came from immunoSEQ multiplex PCR; TCRdb stores just in-frame clones and leaves some out. The data hold 2.5 million or so clones, with around nine tenths observed a single time. The sequenced sample was naive CD4+ T cells sorted from blood. Receptors originate from a man between 18 and 35 years old in good health. The CDR3 runs from the conserved cysteine through the conserved F or W. D genes are given only for firm matches. The listing skips clone size in some rows; elsewhere it reads once, few, many or a size class.

v_gene	abundance	j_gene	d_gene	CDR3aa	CDR3nt
TRBV19	-	TRBJ2-3	-	CASSIEGTKDTQYF	TGTGCCAGTAGTATAGAGGGGACCAAAGATACGCAGTATTTT
TRBV6-5	-	TRBJ2-3	TRBD1	CASSYNRGPDTQYF	TGTGCCAGCAGTTATAACAGGGGTCCAGATACGCAGTATTTT
TRBV2	-	TRBJ2-1	-	CASSGWGVNEQFF	TGTGCCAGCAGTGGCTGGGGAGTGAATGAGCAGTTCTTC
TRBV11-2	-	TRBJ2-5	TRBD2	CASSRGPAGWLETQYF	TGTGCCAGCAGTCGGGGTCCAGCGGGATGGTTGGAGACCCAGTACTTC
TRBV2	-	TRBJ1-2	-	CASSVASYGYTF	TGTGCCAGCAGTGTCGCCAGCTATGGCTACACCTTC
TRBV2	-	TRBJ1-2	TRBD1	CASREQGLDGYTF	TGTGCCAGCAGAGAACAGGGGCTGGATGGCTACACCTTC
TRBV18	-	TRBJ2-3	-	CASKSYTDTQYF	TGTGCCAGCAAAAGTTATACAGATACGCAGTATTTT
TRBV14	-	TRBJ2-3	TRBD2	CASSQDPLGGTDTQYF	TGTGCCAGCAGCCAAGATCCCCTGGGAGGGACAGATACGCAGTATTTT
TRBV30	-	TRBJ1-2	-	CAWVVGPGYGYTF	TGTGCCTGGGTTGTAGGGCCGGGCTATGGCTACACCTTC
TRBV19	-	TRBJ1-1	-	CASSILEVNTEAFF	TGTGCCAGTAGTATACTCGAGGTGAACACTGAAGCTTTCTTT
TRBV2	-	TRBJ1-5	TRBD1	CASRTGPSQQPQHF	TGTGCCAGCCGGACAGGGCCCTCCCAACAGCCCCAGCATTTT
TRBV2	-	TRBJ2-2	TRBD2	CASMLAANTGELFF	TGTGCCAGCATGCTAGCGGCGAACACCGGGGAGCTGTTTTTT
TRBV18	-	TRBJ2-3	TRBD2	CASSPRGSGGQGTDTQYF	TGTGCCAGCTCACCACGGGGTAGCGGGGGGCAAGGCACAGATACGCAGTATTTT
TRBV7-9	-	TRBJ2-1	-	CASSLRPPGHQVNEQFF	TGTGCCAGCAGCTTGAGGCCTCCAGGGCACCAGGTCAATGAGCAGTTCTTC
TRBV5-1	-	TRBJ2-7	-	CASSAAGGIYEQYF	TGCGCCAGCAGCGCGGCCGGGGGCATCTACGAGCAGTACTTC
TRBV18	once	TRBJ2-5	-	CASSPSIGETQYF	TGTGCCAGCTCACCGTCTATCGGGGAGACCCAGTACTTC
TRBV28	-	TRBJ1-3	TRBD1	CASSRSTGPGNTIYF	TGTGCCAGCAGTAGGTCGACAGGGCCTGGAAACACCATATATTTT
TRBV2	-	TRBJ1-6	-	CASSALRGDKNSPLHF	TGTGCCAGCAGTGCGCTAAGAGGCGATAAAAATTCACCCCTCCACTTT
TRBV5-1	-	TRBJ2-3	-	CASSLQTDTQYF	TGCGCCAGCAGCCTCCAAACAGATACGCAGTATTTT
TRBV4-1	-	TRBJ2-5	TRBD2	CASSQEGLAGVGETQYF	TGCGCCAGCAGCCAAGAGGGACTAGCGGGAGTGGGGGAGACCCAGTACTTC
TRBV15	-	TRBJ2-6	-	CATSREGYSGANVLTF	TGTGCCACCAGCAGAGAGGGGTACTCTGGGGCCAACGTCCTGACTTTC
TRBV6-5	-	TRBJ2-7	-	CASSYSDSPSYEQYF	TGTGCCAGCAGTTACTCTGACTCACCATCCTACGAGCAGTACTTC
TRBV6-5	-	TRBJ2-7	-	CASSYRADGRYYEQYF	TGTGCCAGCAGTTACCGGGCCGACGGCCGATACTACGAGCAGTACTTC
TRBV10-3	few	TRBJ1-6	TRBD1	CAITDRDGSPLHF	TGTGCCATCACCGACAGGGATGGTTCACCCCTCCACTTT